Each of the 13 T cell receptor beta chains below was sequenced from the same sample in a study of T-cell reconstitution after alpha-beta-depleted transplantation in children (dated by TCRdb to about 2016). Library preparation used PCR. Data came from an Illumina HiSeq 2500. To normalize quantification of the TCRbeta repertoire, the TCR libraries were built with molecular barcoding that relied on unique molecular identifiers. The raw public data were reprocessed by TCRdb itself: fastp quality trimming at Q25, MiXCR clonotype calling, in-frame beta chains only. Every CDR3 protein is listed once, alongside the most common genes and DNA of its rows. This sample has about 300,000 distinct CDR3 sequences in its table, and 10% of those were observed once. Over 6% of the sample is in the top ten clones. The treatment or condition label for this specimen denotes: allogeneic hematopoietic cell transplantation with graft depleted of TCRalphabeta T cells and CD19 B cells.

Sequenced material: PBMCs, taken before TCRalphabeta/CD19-depleted stem cell transplant. These receptors were obtained from a boy in the first two years of life with acute myeloid leukemia, due to receive a stem cell transplant.

The sample holds many counts of this clonotype. The J gene is TRBJ2-7, the V gene TRBV29-1, with unresolved D. The CDR3 is 12 residues long. CDR1 and CDR2 from the germline V gene are SQVTM and ANQGSEA. Trimming removed 6 bases from V and 3 bases from J, with 12 bases in between. This CDR3 is CSVETDCYEQYF. The CDR3 region has the DNA TGCAGCGTGGAGACGGATTGCTACGAGCAGTACTTC.

The table lists this clonotype with many counts. The chain couples TRBV18 to TRBJ2-1; 7 bases are shared with TRBD2. Germline lookup yields CDR1 KGHSH and CDR2 LQKENI. This CDR3 has 15 residues. Trimming at V came to 3 bases and at J to 6 bases, leaving 8 bases not matched to a gene. The CDR3 here is CASSPGLVFSNEQFF. DNA for the CDR3: TGTGCCAGCTCACCTGGACTAGTCTTCTCCAATGAGCAGTTCTTC.

Ten or more counts support this clonotype. This rearrangement joins TRBV11-2 to TRBJ2-7, with a weak D call TRBD1 (6 bases). V gave up 2 bases and J gave up 5 bases, with 28 bases separating them. This CDR3 is built from 19 residues. Germline CDR1 SGHAT, CDR2 FQNNGV. CDR3 DNA: TGTGCCAGCAGCTTAAAGGGAACTGGTGAGGGCCACAGGGTCCACGAGCAGTACTTC. Protein product: CASSLKGTGEGHRVHEQYF.

This clonotype has ten or more counts. The chain recombines TRBV7-2 with TRBJ1-4; D gene uncertain. The V end lost 1 base, the J end lost 8 bases, and 11 bases lay between the germline ends. Per the germline V gene, CDR1 is SGHTA and CDR2 is FQGNSA. This CDR3 comprises 14 residues. The CDR3 DNA is TGTGCCAGCAGCTTAGGGACTCCGGGGGAAAAACTGTTTTTT. Protein sequence: CASSLGTPGEKLFF.

This clonotype was detected ten times or more. CDR3 in amino acids: CASSGDRPYEQYF. CDR3 sequence (DNA): TGTGCCAGTAGTGGGGACAGGCCCTACGAGCAGTACTTC. The J gene is TRBJ2-7, the V gene TRBV19, with 8 bases aligning to TRBD1. From germline, CDR1 is LNHDA and CDR2 SQIVND (reference sequence). The CDR3 contains 13 residues. V shed 5 bases, J shed 2 bases, and the junction held 2 bases outside the gene matches. Combining the CDR3 with reference TRBV19 and TRBJ2-7 gives the whole variable domain DGGITQSPKYLFRKEGQNVTLSCEQNLNHDAMYWYRQDPGQGLRLIYYSQIVNDFQKGDIAEGYSVSREKKESFPLTVTSAQKNPTAFYLCASSGDRPYEQYFGPGTRLTVT.

A few counts support this clonotype. The chain couples TRBV19 to TRBJ2-2, with 8 bases matching TRBD1. The CDR3 totals 13 residues. Trimming at V came to 6 bases and at J to 6 bases, leaving 3 bases not matched to a gene. Germline lookup yields CDR1 LNHDA and CDR2 SQIVND (reference sequence). CDR3 loop: CASSSTGAGELFF. The CDR3 nucleotides are TGTGCCAGTAGCTCGACAGGGGCCGGGGAGCTGTTTTTT.

Only a few counts were recorded for this clonotype. This chain joins TRBV12-3 or TRBV12-4 and TRBJ2-2; 7 bases are shared with TRBD2. V trimming: 7 bases; J trimming: 1 base; junction bases outside the gene matches: 6. This CDR3 region has 15 residues. This CDR3 reads CASNRDYQNTGELFF. Here the CDR3 DNA reads TGTGCCAGCAACCGGGACTACCAGAACACCGGGGAGCTGTTTTTT.

This clonotype was counted at least ten times. This chain connects TRBV6-1 to TRBJ2-3; TRBD2 might be the D (6 bases). The V gene's germline CDR1 is MNHNS and CDR2 SASEGT. CDR3 length: 14 amino acids. Trimming removed 5 bases from V and 0 bases from J, with 9 bases in between. Here the CDR3 reads CASSRGISTDTQYF. CDR3 sequence (DNA): TGTGCCAGCAGTCGGGGGATTAGCACAGATACGCAGTATTTT.

Many counts were recorded for this clonotype. The CDR3 DNA reads TGCAGCGCTTCCGGGACTAGCGGGGAGACCCAGTACTTC. This gives the protein CSASGTSGETQYF. V gene TRBV29-1 combines with J gene TRBJ2-5; TRBD2 agrees at 12 bases. The J segment lost 5 bases and the V segment lost 7 bases, leaving 5 bases of the junction unmatched. The CDR3 consists of 13 residues. CDR1 is SQVTM, CDR2 ANQGSEA, per germline.

This clonotype has a count of ten or more. The chain carries TRBV7-3 and TRBJ2-7; 9 nucleotides line up with TRBD1. There are 14 residues in the CDR3. CDR1 is SGHTA and CDR2 is FQGTGA in the germline V gene. The junction had 3 bases not matched to a gene; V was cut back by 0 bases and J by 6 bases. The CDR3 coding sequence is TGTGCCAGCAGCTTAACCGGGACAGGGAGCGAGCAGTACTTC. Its protein product is CASSLTGTGSEQYF.

Many counts were recorded for this clonotype. The V gene is TRBV9, the J gene TRBJ1-1; TRBD1 is a possible D gene (6 bases). V was trimmed by 3 bases and J by 0 bases, leaving 9 bases between them. CDR1 is SGDLS and CDR2 is YYNGEE in the germline V gene. This CDR3 has 14 residues. CDR3: CASSEDRLNTEAFF. DNA of the CDR3: TGTGCCAGCAGCGAGGACAGACTGAACACTGAAGCTTTCTTT.

The sample holds many counts of this clonotype. The chain uses TRBV9 and TRBJ2-1; 9 nucleotides match TRBD1. The length of the CDR3 is 17 residues. Germline lookup yields CDR1 SGDLS and CDR2 YYNGEE. The V and J ends lost 4 bases and 2 bases, in that order; junction bases with no gene match: 10. The DNA for the CDR3 is TGTGCCAGCAGCTCTCGGACAGGGGACCTCCCCTACAATGAGCAGTTCTTC. It is translated as CASSSRTGDLPYNEQFF.

Worth noting for this clonotype: A junction end diverges from the germline sequence, so it may reflect a read error. J is TRBJ2-3 and V is TRBV12-3 or TRBV12-4, with TRBD2 identical over 7 bases. The CDR3 covers 14 residues. CDR3 in amino acids: CASSQGRGGDTRYF. The CDR3 coding sequence is TGTGCCAGCAGTCAGGGAAGGGGAGGGGATACGCGGTATTTT.